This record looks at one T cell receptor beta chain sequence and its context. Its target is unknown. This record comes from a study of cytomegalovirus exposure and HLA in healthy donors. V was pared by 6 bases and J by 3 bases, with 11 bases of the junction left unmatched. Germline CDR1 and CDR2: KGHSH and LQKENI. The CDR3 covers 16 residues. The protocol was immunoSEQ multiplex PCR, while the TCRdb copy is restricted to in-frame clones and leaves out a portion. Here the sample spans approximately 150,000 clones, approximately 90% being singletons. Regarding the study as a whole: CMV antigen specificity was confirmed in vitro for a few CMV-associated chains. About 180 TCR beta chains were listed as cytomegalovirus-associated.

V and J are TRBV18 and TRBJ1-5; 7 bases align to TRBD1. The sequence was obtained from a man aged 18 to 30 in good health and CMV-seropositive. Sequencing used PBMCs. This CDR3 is CASSPDKGAPNQPQHF. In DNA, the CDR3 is TGTGCCAGCTCCCCGGATAAGGGGGCGCCCAATCAGCCCCAGCATTTT. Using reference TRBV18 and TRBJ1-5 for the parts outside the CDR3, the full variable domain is NAGVMQNPRHLVRRRGQEARLRCSPMKGHSHVYWYRQLPEEGLKFMVYLQKENIIDESGMPKERFSAEFPKEGPSILRIQQVVRGDSAAYFCASSPDKGAPNQPQHFGDGTRLSIL.